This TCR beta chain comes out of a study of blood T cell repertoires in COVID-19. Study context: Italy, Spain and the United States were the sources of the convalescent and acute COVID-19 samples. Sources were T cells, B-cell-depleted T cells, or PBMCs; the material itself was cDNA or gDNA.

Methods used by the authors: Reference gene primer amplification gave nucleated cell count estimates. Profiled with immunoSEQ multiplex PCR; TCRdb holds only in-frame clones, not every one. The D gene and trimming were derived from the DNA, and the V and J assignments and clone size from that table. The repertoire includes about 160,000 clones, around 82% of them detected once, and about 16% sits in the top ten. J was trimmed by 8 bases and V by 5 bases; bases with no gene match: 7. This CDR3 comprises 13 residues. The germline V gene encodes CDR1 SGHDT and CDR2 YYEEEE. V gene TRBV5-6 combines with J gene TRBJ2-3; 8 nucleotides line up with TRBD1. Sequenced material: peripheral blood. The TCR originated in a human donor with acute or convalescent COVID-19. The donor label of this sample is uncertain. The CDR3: CASSFQGAGTQYF. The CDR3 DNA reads TGTGCCAGCAGTTTTCAGGGGGCTGGTACGCAGTATTTT.